This record covers a single T cell receptor beta chain. The sample comes from a study of T cells after yellow fever vaccination. The CDR3 has 11 residues. Germline-derived CDR1 and CDR2 are MDHEN and SYDVKM. V dropped 10 bases and J dropped 11 bases, with 12 bases sitting between them. Each CDR3 protein gets one entry after TCRdb re-called the 5' RACE reads with MiXCR. The table has 400,000 to 650,000 distinct CDR3 sequences, roughly a fifth seen once. The rearrangement links TRBV28 to TRBJ1-6; D not certain. The TCR sequence derives from a man aged 18 to 35 who received the YFV17D yellow fever vaccine. Sequenced here: PBMCs, sampled approximately 22 days after the first yellow fever vaccination. As DNA, the CDR3 is TGTGCCACCTCTCGACCGGCACCCCTCCACTTT. Translating it yields CATSRPAPLHF.